The text below deals with one TCR beta chain. This clonotype has just a few counts. Its cognate antigen has yet to be identified. Within one base of it there is no much larger clone, and no base qualities were kept. Ficoll-Paque density gradient centrifugation was used to isolate PBMCs. The data were taken from a study of T-cell memory formation after mild COVID-19 (dated by TCRdb to 2020 to 2023). About the investigation overall: TCR sequence clusters from the two donors were largely donor specific. Two young, previously healthy adult volunteers made up the cohort, one male and one female. T-cell clones expanding and contracting after mild COVID-19 in a couple of donors were tracked by longitudinal TCRalpha and TCRbeta repertoire sequencing. Points the paper makes about the study in general: Some responding clones were detected in pre-infection memory, which suggested that pre-existing cross-reactive memory T cells had joined the SARS-CoV-2 response. Contracting CD4+ clones turned up mainly in the CM and EM memory subsets, whereas EMRA was where CD8+ clones were enriched. The study covered only a couple of mild cases, and larger cohorts including severe cases with pre-infection samples were considered necessary. Balanced CD4/CD8 phenotypes were observed for clones contracting from day 15 to 85, whereas a bias towards CD4+ was observed for a second wave of clones expanding from day 15 to 37. SARS-CoV-2 specificity of the second-wave clones peaking on day 37 was not confirmed.

Sequenced on an Illumina NovaSeq 6000. Using 5'RACE with constant-segment primers, TCRalpha and TCRbeta cDNA libraries were constructed, with sample barcodes and unique molecular identifiers added in the process. RNA was extracted from every sample with Trizol reagent. The libraries were amplified in two PCR steps, and the second step added a second sample barcode and Illumina TruSeq adapters. The libraries were sequenced on an Illumina NovaSeq using 2 x 150 bp paired-end reads. Processing in the source paper ran as follows. Reads were demultiplexed and collapsed into UMI-guided consensus sequences with migec v1.2.7. Using mixcr v2.1.11, UMI consensuses were aligned to TRA and TRB V and J templates and then assembled into clonotypes. Clonotypes were classified as expanded or contracted when called significant by both edgeR and NoisET, with noise models trained on biological replicates. edgeR calls used a false discovery rate-adjusted p below 0.01 and a log2 fold-change threshold of 1. PCA with hierarchical clustering of max-normalized trajectories of the 1000 most abundant clonotypes was used as exploratory dynamics analysis. The CD4 or CD8 phenotype of responding clones was assigned using the separately sequenced CD4+ and CD8+ repertoires. The public reads were run again by TCRdb, first through fastp at Q25 and then through MiXCR, and only productive beta chains were kept. One record per CDR3 amino acid sequence lists the most common genes and DNA. Here the V and J calls rest on TCRdb's processing, not on the authors' analysis. The sample table shows nearly 250,000 distinct CDR3 sequences, and roughly 15% are seen once. The top ten constitute around 2.2% of the sample.

The sequence derives from an adult woman who had mild COVID-19 (a few samples of this study predate the infection). The sample titles of this study are shuffled in the database, so cell type and time point are left out; the donor was told from shared clones. The sample consisted of PBMCs or a T cell subset sorted from them (not recorded which).

DNA sequence: TGCGCCAGCAGCTCGATGGAGGACAGTGTGGCTGAAGCTTTCTTT. This yields the protein CASSSMEDSVAEAFF. In this chain, TRBV5-1 is recombined with TRBJ1-1; TRBD1 is a possible D gene, resting on 6 matching bases. Trimming at the junction amounts to 3 bases on V and 6 bases on J, and the germline ends lie 18 bases apart. The CDR3 numbers 15 residues from cysteine through phenylalanine. CDR3 DNA is the only sequence kept; it has 45 bases, read in frame from the first base. CDR1 SGHRS and CDR2 YFSETQ are derived from the germline V gene.